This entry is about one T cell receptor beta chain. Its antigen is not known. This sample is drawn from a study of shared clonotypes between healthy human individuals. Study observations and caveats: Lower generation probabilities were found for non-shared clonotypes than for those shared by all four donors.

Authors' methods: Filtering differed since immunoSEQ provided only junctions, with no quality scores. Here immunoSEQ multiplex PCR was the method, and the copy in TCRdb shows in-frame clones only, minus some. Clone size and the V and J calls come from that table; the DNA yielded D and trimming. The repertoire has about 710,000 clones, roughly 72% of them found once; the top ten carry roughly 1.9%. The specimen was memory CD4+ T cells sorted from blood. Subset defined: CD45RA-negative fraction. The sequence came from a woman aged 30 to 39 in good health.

This chain's CDR3 is CASRATISGANVLTF. DNA of the CDR3: TGTGCCAGTAGGGCAACGATCTCTGGGGCCAACGTCCTGACTTTC. The chain is built from TRBV19 and TRBJ2-6, with D hard to call. V gave up 6 bases and J gave up 0 bases, with 9 bases separating them. This CDR3 has 15 residues. Germline CDR1 LNHDA, CDR2 SQIVND (reference sequence).